Detailed here is one T cell receptor (beta chain). This specimen belongs to a study of blood T cell repertoires in COVID-19. Study-level information: The United States, Italy and Spain provided the acute and convalescent COVID-19 samples. In each case, the material was cDNA or gDNA derived from T cells, B-cell-depleted T cells, or PBMCs.

From germline, CDR1 is LNHDA and CDR2 SQIVND (reference sequence). V trimming: 7 bases; J trimming: 1 base; junction bases outside the gene matches: 14. The CDR3 runs to 18 residues. Original methodology: Estimation of nucleated cell counts was performed using reference gene primer amplification. Sequencing was performed with immunoSEQ multiplex PCR; in TCRdb, only in-frame clones are kept and a portion is missing. Clone size and the V and J calls come from that table; the DNA yielded D and trimming. Here the sample spans 150,000 to 180,000 clones, 65% to 90% being singletons. This chain joins TRBV19 and TRBJ1-5, with 9 nucleotides matching TRBD1. This clonotype was sampled from a woman aged 60-75 years with COVID-19, enrolled during active disease. Sequencing input: peripheral blood. For the CDR3, the DNA is TGTGCCAGTAAGGTCGTTACAGGGGGCGGAGGGAGCAATCAGCCCCAGCATTTT. It yields the protein CASKVVTGGGGSNQPQHF.